The 27 T cell receptor beta chains presented below share a single source sample, sequenced in a study of CD8 T cells in Susac syndrome. Roughly 0.45 to 1 ug RNA was reverse transcribed with random hexamers. Each CDR3 protein is one row after TCRdb ran MiXCR on the immunoSEQ multiplex PCR reads. Of 200,000 or so distinct CDR3 sequences listed, around 93% are singletons. Input material: CD8+ T cells from PBMCs. The receptors were sampled from a human donor with Susac syndrome.

V usage is TRBV30 and J usage is TRBJ2-3, with a weak D call TRBD1 (7 bases). This CDR3 contains 17 residues. Germline V gene data show CDR1 as GTSNPN and CDR2 as SVGIG (reference sequence). V was shortened by 0 bases and J by 3 bases, with 19 bases between the two germline ends. The CDR3 region is CAWSVLQGRFITDTQYF. In DNA form, the CDR3 reads TGTGCCTGGAGTGTACTACAGGGGAGGTTCATTACAGATACGCAGTATTTT.

The chain recombines TRBV7-3 with TRBJ2-1; a weak D match, TRBD2 (6 bases). CDR1 and CDR2 from the germline V gene are SGHTA and FQGTGA. Trimming took 2 bases from V and 7 from J, leaving 9 bases between them. The CDR3 is 13 residues long. The DNA of the CDR3 is TGTGCCAGCAGCTTACAGAGCGGGAATGAGCAGTTCTTC. Its protein is CASSLQSGNEQFF.

This clonotype was picked up one time. The V call is TRBV30, the J call TRBJ2-6; the D is unclear. The length of the CDR3 is 14 residues. The germline V and J ends were trimmed by 2 bases and 3 bases, with 8 bases remaining between them. Germline V gene data show CDR1 as GTSNPN and CDR2 as SVGIG (reference sequence). This CDR3 is CAWSQMVGANVLTF. CDR3 nucleotide sequence: TGTGCCTGGAGTCAGATGGTTGGGGCCAACGTCCTGACTTTC. Based on the CDR3 plus reference TRBV30 and TRBJ2-6, the full variable domain is SQTIHQWPATLVQPVGSPLSLECTVEGTSNPNLYWYRQAAGRGLQLLFYSVGIGQISSEVPQNLSASRPQDRQFILSSKKLLLSDSGFYLCAWSQMVGANVLTFGAGSRLTVL.

The rearrangement joins TRBV10-2 to TRBJ2-3, with D uncertain. Germline-derived CDR1 and CDR2 are WSHSY and SAAADI. Trimming left V 6 bases short and J 1 base short, with 14 bases between. The CDR3 sequence is 15 residues long. CDR3 coding DNA: TGCGCCAGCAGGGCCCAGTGGCTTGGCACAGATACGCAGTATTTT. This sequence encodes CASRAQWLGTDTQYF.

The CDR3 bases are TGCAGTGCTAGAGAGGCCAGCCAAGAGACCCAGTACTTC. It codes for CSAREASQETQYF. The chain links TRBV20-1 to TRBJ2-5; D not resolved. The CDR3 covers 13 residues. V gave up 0 bases and J gave up 1 base, with 6 bases separating them. Per the germline V gene, CDR1 is DFQATT and CDR2 is SNEGSKA (reference sequence).

The chain employs TRBV7-9 and TRBJ2-5; TRBD1 aligns across 7 bases. CDR3 size: 15 residues. V was clipped by 3 bases and J by 6 bases; unmatched bases: 10. Germline V CDR1 and CDR2: SEHNR, FQNEAQ (reference sequence). The DNA of the CDR3 is TGTGCCAGCAGCTTCCGGGACAGTCTTGGGAAGACCCAGTACTTC. This sequence encodes CASSFRDSLGKTQYF. Variable domain in full (rest from reference TRBV7-9 and TRBJ2-5): DTGVSQNPRHKITKRGQNVTFRCDPISEHNRLYWYRQTLGQGPEFLTYFQNEAQLEKSRLLSDRFSAERPKGSFSTLEIQRTEQGDSAMYLCASSFRDSLGKTQYFGPGTRLLVL.

The V and J genes are TRBV24-1 and TRBJ1-2; D perhaps matches TRBD1 (5 bases). V gave up 4 bases and J gave up 3 bases, with 11 bases separating them. CDR1 KGHDR and CDR2 SFDVKD come from the germline V gene. The CDR3 extends over 14 amino acids. The CDR3, as DNA: TGTGCCACCAGTGACCCCGGGACGGACTATGGCTACACCTTC. It yields the protein CATSDPGTDYGYTF.

This chain connects TRBV9 to TRBJ2-7; 9 bases are shared with TRBD1. This CDR3 spans 16 amino acids. Germline CDR1 and CDR2: SGDLS and YYNGEE. V dropped 3 bases and J dropped 4; count of bases not matched to a gene: 11. The CDR3 nucleotides read TGTGCCAGCAGCGAGGGAGGTGAGACAGGGGGTTACGAGCAGTACTTC. Its protein product is CASSEGGETGGYEQYF.

In its sample, this clonotype was seen once. The genes are TRBV5-1 and TRBJ2-7, with D unresolved. Trimming left V 7 bases short and J 2 bases short, with 13 bases between. The CDR3 loop spans 13 amino acids. Germline lookup yields CDR1 SGHRS and CDR2 YFSETQ. The CDR3 DNA follows: TGCGCCAGCCAGCTGACTCCTACCTACGAGCAGTACTTC. This encodes CASQLTPTYEQYF.

This chain joins TRBV20-1 and TRBJ2-7; D not resolved. CDR3 length: 12 amino acids. Germline V CDR1 and CDR2: DFQATT, SNEGSKA (reference sequence). Trimming pared 3 bases from V and 3 bases from J, leaving 9 bases between. CDR3 in amino acids: CSASWSVYEQYF. DNA of the CDR3: TGCAGTGCTAGCTGGAGCGTCTACGAGCAGTACTTC.

This chain connects TRBV20-1 to TRBJ2-5; the match to TRBD2 covers 10 bases. Per the germline V gene, CDR1 is DFQATT and CDR2 is SNEGSKA (reference sequence). This CDR3 region has 14 residues. The V gene end was trimmed by 3 bases and the J gene end by 5 bases; junction bases not matched to a gene: 6. The chain's CDR3 is CSASQAGGRETQYF. CDR3 nucleotide sequence: TGCAGTGCTAGTCAAGCGGGGGGGCGTGAGACCCAGTACTTC.

This clonotype was seen just once. This chain joins TRBV24-1 and TRBJ2-3, with TRBD2 identical over 9 bases. The ends lost 10 bases at V and 0 bases at J; junction bases unmatched: 7. The germline CDR1 and CDR2 sequences are KGHDR and SFDVKD. The CDR3 extends over 15 amino acids. CDR3: CATKAGGGSTDTQYF. In DNA form, the CDR3 reads TGTGCCACAAAAGCGGGAGGCGGTAGCACAGATACGCAGTATTTT.

The chain carries TRBV27 and TRBJ1-2; no clear D gene. The CDR3 covers 14 residues. From germline, CDR1 is MNHEY and CDR2 SMNVEV (reference sequence). Trimming pared 3 bases from V and 3 bases from J, leaving 11 bases between. CDR3 sequence (DNA): TGTGCCAGCAGTTTTTCGGGAGTCGACTATGGCTACACCTTC. Translating gives CASSFSGVDYGYTF.

The chain links TRBV28 to TRBJ2-1; 12 nucleotides line up with TRBD2. J gave up 8 bases and V 7 bases, and 6 bases lay outside the gene matches. The CDR3 contains 14 residues. CDR1 is MDHEN and CDR2 is SYDVKM in the germline V gene. The CDR3, as DNA: TGTGCCAGCAACCTAGCGGGAGGGGTGGATGAGCAGTTCTTC. This codes for CASNLAGGVDEQFF.

The V and J genes are TRBV30 and TRBJ1-6; D may be TRBD1 (6 bases). The length of the CDR3 is 12 residues. Trimming removed 7 bases from V and 14 bases from J, with 18 bases in between. From germline, CDR1 is GTSNPN and CDR2 SVGIG (reference sequence). The CDR3 DNA follows: TGTGCCTTCATGACAGGTGGACACACCCTCCACTTT. Translated, it gives CAFMTGGHTLHF.

The gene calls are TRBV13 and TRBJ2-7; 11 nucleotides line up with TRBD2. With V trimmed by 5 bases and J by 7 bases, 13 bases remained unmatched. Germline values: CDR1 PRHDT, CDR2 FYEKMQ (reference sequence). This CDR3 contains 16 residues. Here the CDR3 reads CASSPRGLAGTSEQYF. In nucleotides, the CDR3 is TGTGCCAGCAGCCCTCGAGGACTAGCGGGCACTTCGGAGCAGTACTTC. Full variable domain (remainder filled in from reference TRBV13 and TRBJ2-7): AAGVIQSPRHLIKEKRETATLKCYPIPRHDTVYWYQQGPGQDPQFLISFYEKMQSDKGSIPDRFSAQQFSDYHSELNMSSLELGDSALYFCASSPRGLAGTSEQYFGPGTRLTVT.

The V and J genes are TRBV9 and TRBJ2-5; 7 bases are a match to TRBD1. This CDR3 region has 15 residues. Looked up from germline, CDR1 is SGDLS and CDR2 is YYNGEE. Trimming cost V 3 bases and J 5 bases; bases outside gene matches: 10. CDR3 protein: CASSAAGTGDETQYF. Written as DNA, the CDR3 is TGTGCCAGCAGCGCCGCCGGAACAGGGGACGAGACCCAGTACTTC.

This clonotype has only a few counts. This sequence joins TRBV5-4 and TRBJ2-2; D uncertain. Germline V gene sequence: CDR1 SGHNT, CDR2 YYREEE (reference sequence). There are 12 residues in the CDR3. V shed 0 bases and J shed 6 bases, with 3 bases lying between them. CDR3 residues: CASSLGAGELFF. Written as DNA, the CDR3 is TGTGCCAGCAGCTTGGGGGCCGGGGAGCTGTTTTTT.

V is TRBV4-2 and J is TRBJ2-2; D uncertain. V lost 0 bases, J lost 3 bases, and 5 bases lay in between. The CDR3 loop spans 14 amino acids. Germline loops: CDR1 LGHNA, CDR2 YNFKEQ. The CDR3 region is CASSQEQHTGELFF. The CDR3 coding sequence is TGTGCCAGCAGCCAAGAACAACACACCGGGGAGCTGTTTTTT.

CDR3 sequence reads: CASSSTRGTNYGYTF. DNA for the CDR3: TGCGCCAGCAGTTCGACTCGGGGGACTAACTATGGCTACACCTTC. The rearrangement links TRBV4-1 to TRBJ1-2; D may be TRBD1 (5 bases). The CDR3 runs 15 residues. V was clipped by 6 bases and J by 0 bases, with 14 bases between them. CDR1 is MGHRA, CDR2 YSYEKL, per germline.

The chain joins TRBV19 to TRBJ2-1, with D unclear. Between the trimmed V and J ends, which lost 6 bases and 8 bases, there was a span of 8 bases. This CDR3 contains 11 residues. From germline, CDR1 is LNHDA and CDR2 SQIVND (reference sequence). CDR3 residues: CASRWKYEQFF. In DNA, the CDR3 is TGTGCCAGTAGATGGAAGTATGAGCAGTTCTTC.

The gene calls are TRBV13 and TRBJ2-7, with 9 nucleotides matching TRBD2. Germline lookup yields CDR1 PRHDT and CDR2 FYEKMQ (reference sequence). The V gene end was trimmed by 1 base and the J gene end by 10 bases; junction bases not matched to a gene: 8. CDR3 length: 14 amino acids. The CDR3 sequence is CASSLDERGAVQYF. CDR3 DNA sequence: TGTGCCAGCAGCTTAGACGAGCGGGGGGCTGTTCAGTACTTC.

The chain employs TRBV7-9 and TRBJ2-1, with D uncertain. The CDR3 sequence is 15 residues long. Germline-derived CDR1 and CDR2 are SEHNR and FQNEAQ (reference sequence). Trimming pared 2 bases from V and 5 bases from J, leaving 13 bases between. The CDR3, as DNA: TGTGCCAGCAGCTTATCCTTTCGGCTAAACAATGAGCAGTTCTTC. Translating it yields CASSLSFRLNNEQFF.

The chain has TRBV20-1 and TRBJ1-1; D gene unclear. The V and J ends lost 6 bases and 0 bases respectively, with 11 bases between them. The CDR3 runs 13 residues. Germline values: CDR1 DFQATT, CDR2 SNEGSKA (reference sequence). CDR3 loop: CSAPGRLNTEAFF. The CDR3 bases are TGCAGTGCGCCAGGACGGTTGAACACTGAAGCTTTCTTT.

This chain uses TRBV30 with TRBJ2-2; D is uncertain. The CDR3 is made up of 12 amino acids. The germline V gene has CDR1 GTSNPN and CDR2 SVGIG (reference sequence). V was trimmed by 2 bases and J by 2 bases, leaving 3 bases between them. The CDR3 loop reads CAWSPNTGELFF. The CDR3 DNA reads TGTGCCTGGAGTCCAAACACCGGGGAGCTGTTTTTT.

The chain joins TRBV11-1 to TRBJ1-2, with 8 bases aligning to TRBD1. V was clipped by 2 bases and J by 2 bases; unmatched bases: 4. Germline V gene sequence: CDR1 SGHAT, CDR2 FQDESV (reference sequence). This CDR3 is built from 15 residues. CDR3 in DNA: TGTGCCAGCAGCTTAAGACAGGGGCTGAACTATGGCTACACCTTC. This translates into CASSLRQGLNYGYTF.

The rearrangement links TRBV18 to TRBJ2-7; no reliable D call. Germline lookup yields CDR1 KGHSH and CDR2 LQKENI. V was pared by 3 bases and J by 6 bases, with 12 bases between. This CDR3 contains 13 residues. CDR3 residues: CASSPGATTEQYF. The CDR3 DNA reads as TGTGCCAGCTCACCTGGCGCAACCACCGAGCAGTACTTC.